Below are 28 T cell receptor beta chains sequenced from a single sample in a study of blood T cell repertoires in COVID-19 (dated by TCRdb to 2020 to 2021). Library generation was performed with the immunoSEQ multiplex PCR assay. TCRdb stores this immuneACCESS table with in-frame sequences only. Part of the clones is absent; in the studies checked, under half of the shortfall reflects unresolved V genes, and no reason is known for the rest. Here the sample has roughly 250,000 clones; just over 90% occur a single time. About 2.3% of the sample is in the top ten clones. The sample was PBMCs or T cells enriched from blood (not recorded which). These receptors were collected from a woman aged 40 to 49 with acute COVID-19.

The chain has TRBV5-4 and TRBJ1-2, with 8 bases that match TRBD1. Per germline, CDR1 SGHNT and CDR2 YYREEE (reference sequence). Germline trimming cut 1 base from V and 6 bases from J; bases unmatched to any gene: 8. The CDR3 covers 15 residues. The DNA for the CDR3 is TGTGCCAGCAGCTTGTCGATGCAGGGGGCAGATGGCTACACCTTC. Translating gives CASSLSMQGADGYTF.

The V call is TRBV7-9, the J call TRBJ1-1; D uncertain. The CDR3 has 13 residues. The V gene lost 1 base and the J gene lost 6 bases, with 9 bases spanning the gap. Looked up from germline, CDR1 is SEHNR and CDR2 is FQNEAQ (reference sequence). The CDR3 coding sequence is TGTGCCAGCAGCTTAGAGGCCAGCGCTGAAGCTTTCTTT. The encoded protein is CASSLEASAEAFF.

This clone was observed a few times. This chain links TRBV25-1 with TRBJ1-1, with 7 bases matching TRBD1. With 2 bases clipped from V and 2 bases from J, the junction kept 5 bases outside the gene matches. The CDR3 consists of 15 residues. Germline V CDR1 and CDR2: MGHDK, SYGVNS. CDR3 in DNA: TGTGCCAGCAGTGAACGGGACAGCTTAAACACTGAAGCTTTCTTT. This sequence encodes CASSERDSLNTEAFF.

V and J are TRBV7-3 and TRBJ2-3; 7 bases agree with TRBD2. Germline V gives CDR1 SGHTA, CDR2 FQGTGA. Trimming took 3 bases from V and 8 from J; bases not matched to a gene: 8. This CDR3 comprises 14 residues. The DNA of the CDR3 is TGTGCCAGCAGCTTTTCGGCTAGCGGCACTACGCAGTATTTT. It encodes CASSFSASGTTQYF.

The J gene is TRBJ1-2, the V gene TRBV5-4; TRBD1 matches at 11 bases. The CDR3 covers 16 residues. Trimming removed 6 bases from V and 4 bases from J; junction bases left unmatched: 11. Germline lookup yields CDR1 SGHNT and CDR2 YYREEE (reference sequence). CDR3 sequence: CASTGQGALISYGYTF. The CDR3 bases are TGTGCCAGCACAGGACAGGGGGCTCTTATCTCCTATGGCTACACCTTC. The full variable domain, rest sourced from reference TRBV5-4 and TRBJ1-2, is ETGVTQSPTHLIKTRGQQVTLRCSSQSGHNTVSWYQQALGQGPQFIFQYYREEENGRGNFPPRFSGLQFPNYSSELNVNALELDDSALYLCASTGQGALISYGYTFGSGTRLTVV.

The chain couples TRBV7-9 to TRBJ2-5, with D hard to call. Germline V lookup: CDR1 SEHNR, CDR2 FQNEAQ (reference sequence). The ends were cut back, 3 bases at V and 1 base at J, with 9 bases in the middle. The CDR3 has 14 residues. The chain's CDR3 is CASSFGTTQETQYF. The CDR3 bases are TGTGCCAGCAGCTTTGGCACCACCCAAGAGACCCAGTACTTC.

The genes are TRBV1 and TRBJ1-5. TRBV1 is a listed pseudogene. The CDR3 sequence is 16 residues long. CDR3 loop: CTSSQDSRLSNQPQHF. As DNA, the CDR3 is TGCACCAGCAGCCAAGATTCCAGACTAAGCAATCAGCCCCAGCATTTT.

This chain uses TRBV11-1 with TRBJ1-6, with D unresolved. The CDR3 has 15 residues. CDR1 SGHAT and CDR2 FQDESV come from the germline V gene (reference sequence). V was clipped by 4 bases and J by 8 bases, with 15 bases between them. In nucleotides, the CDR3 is TGTGCCAGCAGCTATCTCGAGGGAAGGGATTCACCCCTCCACTTT. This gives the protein CASSYLEGRDSPLHF.

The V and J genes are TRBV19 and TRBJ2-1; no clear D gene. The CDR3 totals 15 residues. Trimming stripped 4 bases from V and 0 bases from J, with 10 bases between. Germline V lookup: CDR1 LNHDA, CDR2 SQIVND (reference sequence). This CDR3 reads CASSRDKSSYNEQFF. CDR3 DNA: TGTGCCAGTAGTAGAGACAAGAGCTCCTACAATGAGCAGTTCTTC.

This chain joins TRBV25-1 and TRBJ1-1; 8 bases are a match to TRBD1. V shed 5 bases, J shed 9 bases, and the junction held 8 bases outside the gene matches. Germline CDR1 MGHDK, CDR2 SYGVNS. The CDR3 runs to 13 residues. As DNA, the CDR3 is TGTGCCAGCAGTCCTGGACAGGGTATTAAAGCTTTCTTT. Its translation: CASSPGQGIKAFF. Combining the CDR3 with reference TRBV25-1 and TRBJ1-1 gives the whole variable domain EADIYQTPRYLVIGTGKKITLECSQTMGHDKMYWYQQDPGMELHLIHYSYGVNSTEKGDLSSESTVSRIRTEHFPLTLESARPSHTSQYLCASSPGQGIKAFFGQGTRLTVV.

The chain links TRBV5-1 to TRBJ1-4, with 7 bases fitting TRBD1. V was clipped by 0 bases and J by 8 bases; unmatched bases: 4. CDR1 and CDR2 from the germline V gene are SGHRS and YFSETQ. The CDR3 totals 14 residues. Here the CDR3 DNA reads TGCGCCAGCAGCTTGGTCCAGGGGGACGAAAAACTGTTTTTT. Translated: CASSLVQGDEKLFF.

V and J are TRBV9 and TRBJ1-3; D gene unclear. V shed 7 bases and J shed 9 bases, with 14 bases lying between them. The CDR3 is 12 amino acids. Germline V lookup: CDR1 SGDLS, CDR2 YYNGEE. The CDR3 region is CASRDQKGTIYF. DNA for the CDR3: TGTGCCAGCCGGGATCAAAAGGGCACCATATATTTT.

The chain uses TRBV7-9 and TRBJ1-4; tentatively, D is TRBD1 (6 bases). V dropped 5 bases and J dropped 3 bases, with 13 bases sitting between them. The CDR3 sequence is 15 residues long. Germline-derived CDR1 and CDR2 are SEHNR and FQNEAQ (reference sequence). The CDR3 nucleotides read TGTGCCAGCAGCGTACAACAGGGACCTAATGAAAAACTGTTTTTT. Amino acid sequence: CASSVQQGPNEKLFF.

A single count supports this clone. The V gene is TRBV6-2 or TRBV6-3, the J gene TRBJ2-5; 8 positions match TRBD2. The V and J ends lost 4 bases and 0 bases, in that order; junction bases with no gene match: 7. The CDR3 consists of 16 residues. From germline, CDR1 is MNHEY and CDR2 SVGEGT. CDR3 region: CASSSRTSPYQETQYF. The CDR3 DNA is TGTGCCAGCAGTTCACGGACTAGCCCGTACCAAGAGACCCAGTACTTC.

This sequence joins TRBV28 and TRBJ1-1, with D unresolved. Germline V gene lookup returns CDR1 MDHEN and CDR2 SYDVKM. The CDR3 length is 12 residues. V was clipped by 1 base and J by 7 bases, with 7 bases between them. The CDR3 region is CASSLLASEAFF. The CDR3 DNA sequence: TGTGCCAGCAGTTTATTAGCCAGTGAAGCTTTCTTT.

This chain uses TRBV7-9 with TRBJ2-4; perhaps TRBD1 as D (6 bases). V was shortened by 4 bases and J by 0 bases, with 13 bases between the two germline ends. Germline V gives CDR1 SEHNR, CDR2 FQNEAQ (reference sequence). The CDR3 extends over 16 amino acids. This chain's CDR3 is CASSSGGGLAKNIQYF. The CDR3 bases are TGTGCCAGCAGCTCTGGGGGCGGTTTAGCCAAAAACATTCAGTACTTC. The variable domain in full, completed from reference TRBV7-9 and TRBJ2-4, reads DTGVSQNPRHKITKRGQNVTFRCDPISEHNRLYWYRQTLGQGPEFLTYFQNEAQLEKSRLLSDRFSAERPKGSFSTLEIQRTEQGDSAMYLCASSSGGGLAKNIQYFGAGTRLSVL.

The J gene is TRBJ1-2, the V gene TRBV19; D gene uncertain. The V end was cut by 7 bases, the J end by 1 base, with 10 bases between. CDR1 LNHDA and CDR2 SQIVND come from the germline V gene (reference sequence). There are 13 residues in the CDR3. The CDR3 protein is CASTSPVNYGYTF. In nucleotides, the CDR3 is TGTGCCAGTACCTCACCAGTTAACTATGGCTACACCTTC. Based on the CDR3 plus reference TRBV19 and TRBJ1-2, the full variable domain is DGGITQSPKYLFRKEGQNVTLSCEQNLNHDAMYWYRQDPGQGLRLIYYSQIVNDFQKGDIAEGYSVSREKKESFPLTVTSAQKNPTAFYLCASTSPVNYGYTFGSGTRLTVV.

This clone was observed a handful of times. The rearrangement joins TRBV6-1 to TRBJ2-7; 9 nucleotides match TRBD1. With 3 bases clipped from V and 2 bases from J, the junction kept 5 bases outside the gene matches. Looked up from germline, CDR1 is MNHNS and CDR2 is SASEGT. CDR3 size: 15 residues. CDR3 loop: CASSEQGQGAYEQYF. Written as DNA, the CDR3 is TGTGCCAGCAGTGAGCAGGGACAGGGCGCCTACGAGCAGTACTTC.

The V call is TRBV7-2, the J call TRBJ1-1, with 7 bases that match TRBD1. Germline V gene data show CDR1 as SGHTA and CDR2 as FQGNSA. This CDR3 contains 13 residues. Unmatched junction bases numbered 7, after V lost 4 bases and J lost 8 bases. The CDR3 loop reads CASSSGQIGEAFF. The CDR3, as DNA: TGTGCCAGCAGCTCGGGACAGATCGGGGAAGCTTTCTTT.

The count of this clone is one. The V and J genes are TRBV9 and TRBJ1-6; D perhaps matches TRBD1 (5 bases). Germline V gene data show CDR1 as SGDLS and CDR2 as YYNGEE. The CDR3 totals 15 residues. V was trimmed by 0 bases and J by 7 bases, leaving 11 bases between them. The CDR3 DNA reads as TGTGCCAGCAGCGTAGAGGGGTCAGGGAATTCACCCCTCCACTTT. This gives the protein CASSVEGSGNSPLHF. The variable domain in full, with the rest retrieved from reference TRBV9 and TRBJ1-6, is DSGVTQTPKHLITATGQRVTLRCSPRSGDLSVYWYQQSLDQGLQFLIQYYNGEERAKGNILERFSAQQFPDLHSELNLSSLELGDSALYFCASSVEGSGNSPLHFGNGTRLTVT.

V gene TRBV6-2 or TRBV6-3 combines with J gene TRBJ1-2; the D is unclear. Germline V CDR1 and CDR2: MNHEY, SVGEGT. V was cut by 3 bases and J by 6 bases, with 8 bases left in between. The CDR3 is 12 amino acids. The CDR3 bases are TGTGCCAGCAGTTATCCGAGGGATGGCTACACCTTC. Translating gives CASSYPRDGYTF.

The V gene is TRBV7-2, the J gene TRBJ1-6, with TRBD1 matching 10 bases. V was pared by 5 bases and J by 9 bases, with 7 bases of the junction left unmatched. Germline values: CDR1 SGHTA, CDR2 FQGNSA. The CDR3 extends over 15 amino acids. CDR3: CASSPGTGEGSPLHF. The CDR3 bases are TGTGCCAGCAGCCCCGGGACAGGGGAAGGTTCACCCCTCCACTTT.

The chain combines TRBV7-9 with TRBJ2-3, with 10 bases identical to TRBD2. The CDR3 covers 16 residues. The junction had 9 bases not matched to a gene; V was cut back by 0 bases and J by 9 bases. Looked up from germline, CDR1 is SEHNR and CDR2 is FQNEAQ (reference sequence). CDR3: CASSLAAASGSLTQYF. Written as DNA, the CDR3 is TGTGCCAGCAGCTTAGCGGCGGCTAGCGGGAGCTTAACGCAGTATTTT.

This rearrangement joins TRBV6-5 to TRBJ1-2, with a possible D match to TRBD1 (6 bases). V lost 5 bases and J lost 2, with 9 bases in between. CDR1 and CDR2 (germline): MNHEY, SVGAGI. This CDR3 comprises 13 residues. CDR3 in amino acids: CASSHGQNYGYTF. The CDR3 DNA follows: TGTGCCAGCAGTCACGGACAGAACTATGGCTACACCTTC.

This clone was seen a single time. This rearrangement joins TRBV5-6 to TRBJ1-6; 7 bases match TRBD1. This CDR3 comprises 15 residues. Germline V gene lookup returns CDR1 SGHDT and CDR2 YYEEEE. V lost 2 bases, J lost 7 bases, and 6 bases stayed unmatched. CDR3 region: CASSLSRDRNSPLHF. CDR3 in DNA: TGTGCCAGCAGCTTATCCCGGGACAGAAATTCACCCCTCCACTTT.

CDR3 in amino acids: CASSQPQGTGANVLTF. CDR3 DNA: TGTGCCAGCAGTCAACCACAGGGGACTGGGGCCAACGTCCTGACTTTC. The chain links TRBV3-1 (or the pseudogene TRBV3-2) to TRBJ2-6, with 7 bases matching TRBD1. V shed 6 bases, J shed 2 bases, and the junction held 7 bases outside the gene matches. This CDR3 contains 16 residues. Germline V gene lookup returns CDR1 LGHDT and CDR2 YNNKEL (reference sequence).

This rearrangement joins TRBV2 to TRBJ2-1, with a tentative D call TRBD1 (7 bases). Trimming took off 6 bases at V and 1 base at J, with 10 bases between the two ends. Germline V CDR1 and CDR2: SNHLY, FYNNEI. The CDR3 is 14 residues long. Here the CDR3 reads CASRSGGSYNEQFF. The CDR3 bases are TGTGCCAGCAGGTCAGGGGGGTCCTACAATGAGCAGTTCTTC.

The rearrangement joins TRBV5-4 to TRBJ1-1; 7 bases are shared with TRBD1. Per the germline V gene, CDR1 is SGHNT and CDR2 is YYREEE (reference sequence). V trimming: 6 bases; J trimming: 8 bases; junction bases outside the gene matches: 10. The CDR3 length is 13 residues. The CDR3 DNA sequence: TGTGCCAGCACTGACAGGGTCAATTCCGAAGCTTTCTTT. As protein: CASTDRVNSEAFF. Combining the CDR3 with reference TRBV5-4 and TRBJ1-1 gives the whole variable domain ETGVTQSPTHLIKTRGQQVTLRCSSQSGHNTVSWYQQALGQGPQFIFQYYREEENGRGNFPPRFSGLQFPNYSSELNVNALELDDSALYLCASTDRVNSEAFFGQGTRLTVV.